A selection of T cell receptor beta chains follows, all from one sample in a study of blood T cell repertoires in COVID-19. The method was immunoSEQ multiplex PCR; TCRdb's version includes in-frame clones alone and lacks a portion of them. The data contain fewer than 350,000 clones, 88% of them singletons. The sample consisted of PBMCs or T cells enriched from blood (not recorded which). The receptors were sampled from a woman in her sixties in a cohort exposed to, infected with or recovered from COVID-19 (not recorded which). Each CDR3 is given with its conserved first and last residue. D genes are given only for firm matches. Clone sizes are given selectively: once, few, many, or a class where the clone is expanded.

j_gene	v_gene	abundance	d_gene	CDR3nt	CDR3aa
TRBJ2-7	TRBV11-2	.	.	TGTGCCAGCAGCTTAGGGGGCTACATCTACGAGCAGTACTTC	CASSLGGYIYEQYF
TRBJ2-1	TRBV9	.	.	TGTGCCAGCAGCGTAGTATCCATCGGACTACAGTTCTTC	CASSVVSIGLQFF
TRBJ2-2	TRBV28	.	.	TGTGCCAGCAGTTACCCTGACAGGCGATGGGACACCGGGGAGCTGTTTTTT	CASSYPDRRWDTGELFF
TRBJ1-2	TRBV10-2	.	TRBD1	TGCGCCAGCAGTGAGCCGGGACAGGGGGTCGAGGGCTACACCTTC	CASSEPGQGVEGYTF
TRBJ2-5	TRBV11-2	.	TRBD1	TGTGCCAGCAGCCCAGGCGACAGGGGGGAAGAGACCCAGTACTTC	CASSPGDRGEETQYF
TRBJ1-2	TRBV4-1	.	.	TGCGCCAGCAGCCAAGATTTAGGGGTGGGTAACTATGGCTACACCTTC	CASSQDLGVGNYGYTF
TRBJ1-1	TRBV7-2	.	TRBD1	TGTGCCAGCAGCACCAGACAGGGGATGAACACTGAAGCTTTCTTT	CASSTRQGMNTEAFF
TRBJ2-7	TRBV5-4	.	.	TGTGCCAGCAGCCAACCACCGGTGAACGAGCAGTACTTC	CASSQPPVNEQYF
TRBJ2-1	TRBV12-3/TRBV12-4	.	TRBD2	TGTGCCAGCAGCACCGGGACTAGTAATTTCTTC	CASSTGTSNFF
TRBJ2-7	TRBV15	.	TRBD1	TGTGCCACCAGCAGAGATCCAACTCCCGGGACAGCAAGATACGAGCAGTACTTC	CATSRDPTPGTARYEQYF
TRBJ2-3	TRBV11-1	.	TRBD2	TGTGCCAGCAGCTTTGGCATCGGGAGGGAAGATACGCAGTATTTT	CASSFGIGREDTQYF
TRBJ1-2	TRBV30	.	TRBD1	TGTGCCTGGAGTGTGACAGGGGGCGCTGGTAACTATGGCTACACCTTC	CAWSVTGGAGNYGYTF
TRBJ1-1	TRBV9	.	.	TGTGCCAGCAGCGTCCTAAATGGGGCGAACACTGAAGCTTTCTTT	CASSVLNGANTEAFF
TRBJ1-1	TRBV7-9	once	.	TGTGCCAGCAGCTTAGACGTGGGGGCCTATGAAGCTTTCTTT	CASSLDVGAYEAFF
TRBJ2-7	TRBV27	.	.	TGTGCCAGCAGTTTATCAAGGCAGGTCAGCTCCTACGAGCAGTACTTC	CASSLSRQVSSYEQYF
TRBJ2-7	TRBV5-1	.	TRBD2	TGCGTCAGCAGCGGGGAGGGTCGAACGACTAGCTACGAGCAGTACTTC	CVSSGEGRTTSYEQYF
TRBJ1-1	TRBV18	once	TRBD1	TGTGCCAGCTCGGATGGACAGGGAGAAGCTTTCTTT	CASSDGQGEAFF
TRBJ1-2	TRBV3-1/TRBV3-2	.	.	TGTGCCAGCAGCCAAGGCTTTACAGGGTGGTTGGACACCTTC	CASSQGFTGWLDTF
TRBJ2-1	TRBV20-1	.	.	TGCAGTGCTAGACACTACAATGAGCAGTTCTTC	CSARHYNEQFF
TRBJ2-2	TRBV2	.	.	TGTGCCAGCAGGCTGGGCGGGTTGACCGGGGAGCTGTTTTTT	CASRLGGLTGELFF
TRBJ1-1	TRBV9	.	TRBD1	TGTGCCAGCAGCCCCGAGGGGGCCACTGAAGCTTTCTTT	CASSPEGATEAFF
TRBJ2-5	TRBV19	.	TRBD1	TGTGCCAGTACGAAAAAGGGACAGACGGGGGAGACCCAGTACTTC	CASTKKGQTGETQYF
TRBJ2-2	TRBV7-3	.	TRBD2	TGTGCCAGCAGCTTCGGACTAGCGGGAGGGAAATTTAACACCGGGGAGCTGTTTTTT	CASSFGLAGGKFNTGELFF
TRBJ2-1	TRBV24-1	.	TRBD1	TGTGCCACCAGTGACAGGGGGCAGGCGCAGTTCTTC	CATSDRGQAQFF
TRBJ1-4	TRBV4-1	.	TRBD1	TGCGCCAGCAGCCCCCGGACAGGAACTAATGAAAAACTGTTTTTT	CASSPRTGTNEKLFF
TRBJ2-7	TRBV29-1	.	TRBD1	TGCAGCGTTGCTGGGGGACAGGGAGTGGTCAACGAGCAGTACTTC	CSVAGGQGVVNEQYF
TRBJ1-2	TRBV7-2	.	.	TGTGCCAGCAGCTTACGGGGGACGGACTATGGCTACACCTTC	CASSLRGTDYGYTF
TRBJ2-4	TRBV28	.	TRBD1	TGTGCCAGCGGACAGGGGCGGGACATTCAGTACTTC	CASGQGRDIQYF
TRBJ1-2	TRBV28	.	.	TGTGCCAGCAGAACTCTCCCGGGGGACCAATACCCTAACTATGGCTACACCTTC	CASRTLPGDQYPNYGYTF
TRBJ1-1	TRBV27	.	.	TGTGCCAGCAGTTTTTTTTCGGAGAGTGAAGCTTTCTTT	CASSFFSESEAFF